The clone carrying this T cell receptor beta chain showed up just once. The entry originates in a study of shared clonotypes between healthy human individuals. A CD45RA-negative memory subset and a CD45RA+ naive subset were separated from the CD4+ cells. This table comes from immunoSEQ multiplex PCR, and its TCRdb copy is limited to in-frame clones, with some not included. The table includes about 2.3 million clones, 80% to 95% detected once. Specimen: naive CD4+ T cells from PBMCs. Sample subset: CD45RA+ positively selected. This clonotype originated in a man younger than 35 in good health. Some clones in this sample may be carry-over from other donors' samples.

The DNA for the CDR3 is TGTGCCAGCAGCTTAGGTCCTAGCGGGAGGGCTTGGGATACGCAGTATTTT. Translating it yields CASSLGPSGRAWDTQYF. The chain joins TRBV5-4 to TRBJ2-3; 12 bases align to TRBD2. The CDR3 sequence is 17 residues long. The germline CDR1 and CDR2 sequences are SGHNT and YYREEE (reference sequence). J lost 6 bases, V lost 2 bases, and 10 bases had no gene match.